A selection of T cell receptor beta chains follows, all from one sample in a study of Graves' ophthalmopathy and Graves' hyperthyroidism. One entry per CDR3 protein, called by TCRdb with MiXCR from the multiplex PCR reads. This table holds about 340,000 distinct CDR3 sequences, roughly 15% found once. Sequences were obtained from peripheral blood. The receptors originated from an adult man with Graves' ophthalmopathy. Each CDR3 is given without its conserved first and last residue. The order of the fields is clone size, J gene, V gene, D gene, CDR3 protein. A D gene is named only where the DNA matches it firmly. Clone size appears in some rows only: once, few, many, or a class for an expanded clone.

clone_size: many
j_call: TRBJ2-7
v_call: TRBV5-1
d_call: .
cdr3_aa: ASSLEVNEQY

clone_size: .
j_call: TRBJ2-7
v_call: TRBV9
d_call: .
cdr3_aa: ASSAHHGTAYEQY

clone_size: .
j_call: TRBJ2-7
v_call: TRBV15
d_call: .
cdr3_aa: ATSRGLRRDTYYEQY

clone_size: many
j_call: TRBJ2-5
v_call: TRBV7-9
d_call: .
cdr3_aa: ASSSSGSWQETQY

clone_size: many
j_call: TRBJ1-4
v_call: TRBV11-3
d_call: .
cdr3_aa: ASSLVVANEKLF

clone_size: many
j_call: TRBJ1-2
v_call: TRBV15
d_call: .
cdr3_aa: ATSRDRLRGYT

clone_size: many
j_call: TRBJ1-1
v_call: TRBV4-1
d_call: .
cdr3_aa: ASSQVMNTEAF

clone_size: many
j_call: TRBJ2-7
v_call: TRBV7-8
d_call: .
cdr3_aa: ASSLGLANSYEQY

clone_size: .
j_call: TRBJ1-2
v_call: TRBV6-5
d_call: .
cdr3_aa: ASSSLFPNYGYS

clone_size: many
j_call: TRBJ1-5
v_call: TRBV3-1
d_call: .
cdr3_aa: ASSQDSSGNQPQH

clone_size: few
j_call: TRBJ1-1
v_call: TRBV7-2
d_call: .
cdr3_aa: ASSSSGPMNTEAF

clone_size: many
j_call: TRBJ2-2
v_call: TRBV11-2
d_call: TRBD1
cdr3_aa: ASSRPRTGVLKELF

clone_size: many
j_call: TRBJ1-2
v_call: TRBV10-3
d_call: .
cdr3_aa: AISEVVGPYGYT

clone_size: many
j_call: TRBJ1-1
v_call: TRBV6-4
d_call: .
cdr3_aa: ASRRGTLDFGMGAEAF

clone_size: many
j_call: TRBJ2-7
v_call: TRBV10-2
d_call: .
cdr3_aa: ASTSLGGRYEQY

clone_size: .
j_call: TRBJ1-1
v_call: TRBV20-1
d_call: TRBD1
cdr3_aa: SANPPGQINTEAF